This TCR beta chain was identified in a study of spatial heterogeneity in lung cancer. V shed 5 bases and J shed 0 bases, with 8 bases lying between them. Germline CDR1 reads SNHLY; CDR2 reads FYNNEI. There are 14 residues in the CDR3. TCRdb used MiXCR to reprocess the 5' RACE reads, holding one entry per CDR3 protein. The table has 55,000 to 70,000 distinct CDR3 sequences, about 5.9% seen once. This clonotype was recorded many times. Antigen unknown. Indicated time point: sample taken at primary tumor resection. Whole-study findings and limits: Circulating ubiquitous expanded tumor TCRs were observed more frequently at resection than at follow-up.

Material: PBMCs, obtained at surgery. V and J are TRBV2 and TRBJ2-1; D gene ambiguous. The receptor comes from a female donor with early-stage non-small cell lung cancer. The CDR3 DNA follows: TGTGCCAGCAGTCAGGAGAGCTCCTACAATGAGCAGTTCTTC. It yields the protein CASSQESSYNEQFF.